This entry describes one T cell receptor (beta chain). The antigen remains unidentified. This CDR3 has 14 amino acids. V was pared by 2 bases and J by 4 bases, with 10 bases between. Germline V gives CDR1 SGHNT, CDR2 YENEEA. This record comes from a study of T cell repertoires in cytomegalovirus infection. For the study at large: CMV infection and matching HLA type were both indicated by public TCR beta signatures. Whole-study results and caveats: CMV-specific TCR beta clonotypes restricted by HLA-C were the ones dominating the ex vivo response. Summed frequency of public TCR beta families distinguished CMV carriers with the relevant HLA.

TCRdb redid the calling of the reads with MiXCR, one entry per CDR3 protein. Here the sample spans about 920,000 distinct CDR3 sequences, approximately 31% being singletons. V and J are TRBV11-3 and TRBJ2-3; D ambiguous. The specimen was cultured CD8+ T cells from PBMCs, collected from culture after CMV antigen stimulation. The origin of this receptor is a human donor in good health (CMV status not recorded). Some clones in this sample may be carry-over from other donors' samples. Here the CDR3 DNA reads TGTGCCAGCAGCTTACTCCGGGTGGCAGATACGCAGTATTTT. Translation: CASSLLRVADTQYF.